This TCR beta chain was recovered during a study of a mutant IDH1 vaccine in newly diagnosed glioma listed by TCRdb under 2021. Background on the whole study: Across visits V03 through V10, patients got a total of eight vaccinations, given in weeks 1, 3, 5, 7, 11, 15, 19 and 23. Longitudinal TCRB deep sequencing was done for 25 to 30 treated patients, wherever samples were available for exploratory analyses. Vaccination started 4-6 weeks after radiotherapy alone, or was given together with temozolomide cycles in the groups whose treatment included chemotherapy. Before enrollment, most patients had been given radiochemotherapy with temozolomide as standard therapy, while the rest had received either radiotherapy alone or temozolomide alone. Peripheral blood samples were drawn at six visits, namely V03 (baseline), V05, V07, V10, V12 and V13. The 30 to 40 treated patients were around 60% male and roughly 40% female, with a mean age of approximately 38 years. Paper-wide results and their limitations: Availability determined which PBMC samples were chosen for TCRB deep sequencing. It was noted by the authors that analyses of patient blood samples could not be reproduced owing to sample limitations. Changes in the top peripheral T cell clonotypes picked up by TCRB sequencing did not appear to be linked to pseudoprogression. Across multiple MHC alleles, vaccine-induced immune responses were seen in just over 90% of patients.

Libraries were constructed by the immunoSEQ multiplex PCR assay. Following the manufacturer's protocol, the hsTCRB Kit was used to amplify rearranged TCR beta chain sequences. Sequencing of TCRB libraries was carried out on an Illumina MiSeq. The authors processed their data as follows. The proprietary platform of the kit vendor was used for demultiplexing, trimming and gene mapping. The source is immuneACCESS, and TCRdb retained only in-frame sequences with V and J called. Part of the clones is not carried over; for the studies checked, unresolved V genes explain less than half of this, and the remainder is unexplained. Clonal size and the V and J genes are those of that table, whereas D and trimming came from the DNA. Recorded for this sample are tens of thousands of clones; approximately 84% of them occurred a single time. The top ten constitute less than 5% of the sample. The time point tag for this specimen amounts to: week 23, last vaccination. Each vaccine dose, consisting of 300 ug of a 20-mer mutant IDH1 peptide in Montanide, was administered subcutaneously with topical imiquimod. Donors had newly diagnosed WHO grade 3 or 4 IDH1-mutant astrocytomas with loss of nuclear ATRX. The samples were drawn from NOA16, a multicentre, single-arm, open-label phase I trial in Germany that tested a mutant IDH1 peptide vaccine in humans for the first time. The DNeasy Blood and Tissue Kit was used to extract genomic DNA from EDTA blood for TCRB sequencing.

To note about this clone: This receptor's antigen is unknown. It has no much larger one-base neighbor in the sample; base qualities were not kept.

The germline V gene (reference sequence) provides CDR1 LNHDA and CDR2 SQIVND. Ends trimmed: V by 5 bases, J by 6 bases; bases unmatched to a gene: 4. The CDR3 covers 13 residues, taking in both the cysteine and the phenylalanine. The retained sequence is limited to the CDR3, 39 bases, with the frame set at the first base. The starting material was PBMCs, obtained from a glioma patient whose treatment included an IDH1 peptide vaccine. This sequence originates from a man aged 25 to 40 with glioma. The sequence joins TRBV19 to TRBJ1-5; TRBD1 fits 7 bases in the junction. The CDR3 protein: CASSRQGPQPQHF. At the DNA level, the sequence is TGTGCCAGTAGTCGACAGGGCCCTCAGCCCCAGCATTTT.